These 28 T cell receptor beta chains were sequenced from one sample in a study of CD8+ T cells in alopecia areata. Treatment here: oral pan-JAK inhibitor, 5-10 mg twice daily. Sequencing templates came from extracted RNA that was reverse transcribed into cDNA. Profiled with immunoSEQ multiplex PCR; TCRdb holds only in-frame clones, not every one. The sample has approximately 210,000 clones; more than 55% are singletons. Sequencing was performed on CD4+ T cells sorted from blood, taken around week 50, from a patient treated with tofacitinib. The receptors were gathered from a human donor with alopecia areata.

The V gene is TRBV6-5, the J gene TRBJ1-4, with D maybe TRBD1 (6 bases). Germline values: CDR1 MNHEY, CDR2 SVGAGI. Trimming took off 4 bases at V and 11 bases at J, with 11 bases between the two ends. CDR3 length: 12 residues. This chain's CDR3 is CASSFLGQKLFF. The CDR3 coding sequence is TGTGCCAGCAGTTTCCTTGGACAGAAACTGTTTTTT.

The J gene is TRBJ1-2, the V gene TRBV29-1; TRBD1 might be the D (6 bases). The CDR3 loop spans 14 amino acids. V was trimmed by 5 bases and J by 1 base, leaving 14 bases between them. Germline-derived CDR1 and CDR2 are SQVTM and ANQGSEA. Here the CDR3 reads CSVSGGAGNYGYTF. In nucleotides, the CDR3 is TGCAGCGTTTCCGGGGGCGCGGGTAACTATGGCTACACCTTC. Variable domain in full (rest from reference TRBV29-1 and TRBJ1-2): SAVISQKPSRDICQRGTSLTIQCQVDSQVTMMFWYRQQPGQSLTLIATANQGSEATYESGFVIDKFPISRPNLTFSTLTVSNMSPEDSSIYLCSVSGGAGNYGYTFGSGTRLTVV.

The chain recombines TRBV7-2 with TRBJ1-2, with D perhaps matching TRBD1 (5 bases). V lost 1 base, J lost 4 bases, and 13 bases lay in between. Germline CDR1 and CDR2: SGHTA and FQGNSA. This CDR3 contains 15 residues. CDR3 DNA: TGTGCCAGCAGCTTAGTAGGTCAAGGGACCTATGGCTACACCTTC. Its translation is CASSLVGQGTYGYTF.

The V gene is TRBV14, the J gene TRBJ2-3; possibly TRBD1 for D (5 bases). Trimming took off 0 bases at V and 1 base at J, with 11 bases between the two ends. The CDR3 extends over 16 amino acids. CDR1 and CDR2 (germline): SGHDN, FVKESK. The CDR3 loop is CASSQERGPRTDTQYF. The CDR3 DNA follows: TGTGCCAGCAGCCAAGAAAGGGGTCCACGCACAGATACGCAGTATTTT.

The chain is built from TRBV10-3 and TRBJ1-6; possibly TRBD1 for D (6 bases). The V gene's germline CDR1 is ENHRY and CDR2 SYGVKD. There are 16 residues in the CDR3. The ends were cut back, 0 bases at V and 7 bases at J, with 13 bases in the middle. The CDR3 sequence is CAISESKTGQNSPLHF. The DNA of the CDR3 is TGTGCCATCAGTGAGTCGAAGACAGGCCAAAATTCACCCCTCCACTTT.

This CDR3 reads CASGTGGHEQYF. The CDR3 bases are TGTGCCTCCGGGACAGGGGGCCACGAGCAGTACTTC. The rearrangement uses TRBV30 and TRBJ2-7, with 12 positions matching TRBD1. The CDR3 is made up of 12 amino acids. The trim removed 7 bases at V and 5 bases at J, leaving 3 bases unmatched. The V gene's germline CDR1 is GTSNPN and CDR2 SVGIG (reference sequence).

This clone has a handful of counts. V and J are TRBV28 and TRBJ2-7; perhaps TRBD2 as D (5 bases). Looked up from germline, CDR1 is MDHEN and CDR2 is SYDVKM. The CDR3 sequence is 12 residues long. V lost 3 bases and J 4 bases, leaving 7 bases between the germline ends. The CDR3 region has the DNA TGTGCCAGCAGTTTTCGGGAATACGAGCAGTACTTC. It is translated as CASSFREYEQYF.

This clone occurred a few times. The V call is TRBV29-1, the J call TRBJ2-3; D remains unclear. The CDR3 runs 13 residues. Germline CDR1 reads SQVTM; CDR2 reads ANQGSEA. V lost 6 bases and J 2 bases, leaving 12 bases between the germline ends. The DNA for the CDR3 is TGCAGCGTCTGGGCACAGTACACAGATACGCAGTATTTT. It yields the protein CSVWAQYTDTQYF.

The sample holds one count of this clone. The chain uses TRBV5-1 and TRBJ2-1; perhaps TRBD1 as D (5 bases). This CDR3 has 15 amino acids. Germline loops: CDR1 SGHRS, CDR2 YFSETQ. Trimming left V 0 bases short and J 2 bases short, with 9 bases between. CDR3 DNA: TGCGCCAGCAGCTTGGCGGCAGGGACCTACAATGAGCAGTTCTTC. Protein product: CASSLAAGTYNEQFF. Full variable domain (remainder filled in from reference TRBV5-1 and TRBJ2-1): KAGVTQTPRYLIKTRGQQVTLSCSPISGHRSVSWYQQTPGQGLQFLFEYFSETQRNKGNFPGRFSGRQFSNSRSEMNVSTLELGDSALYLCASSLAAGTYNEQFFGPGTRLTVL.

V gene TRBV29-1 combines with J gene TRBJ2-3; 9 bases fit TRBD2. The length of the CDR3 is 17 residues. Germline CDR1 and CDR2: SQVTM and ANQGSEA. Trimming removed 5 bases from V and 2 bases from J; junction bases left unmatched: 14. The CDR3 bases are TGCAGCGTTCACCCCCCACGTGAGCGGGGGGTCACAGATACGCAGTATTTT. Translating gives CSVHPPRERGVTDTQYF.

The chain is built from TRBV29-1 and TRBJ2-1; D not resolved. With 1 base removed from V and 7 bases from J, the gap between germline ends came to 8 bases. This CDR3 contains 12 residues. From germline, CDR1 is SQVTM and CDR2 ANQGSEA. CDR3 in amino acids: CSVEGQGNEQFF. In nucleotides, the CDR3 is TGCAGCGTTGAAGGTCAAGGGAATGAGCAGTTCTTC.

This clone was picked up a small number of times. The chain recombines TRBV15 with TRBJ2-5; 9 bases are shared with TRBD1. The CDR3 runs to 14 residues. Germline CDR1 is LNHNV and CDR2 is YYDKDF (reference sequence). The V and J ends lost 5 bases and 7 bases, in that order; junction bases with no gene match: 8. The CDR3 sequence: CATSSGTGSGTQYF. The CDR3 region has the DNA TGTGCCACCAGCTCCGGGACAGGGTCGGGGACCCAGTACTTC.

There are a few counts of this clone. The chain has TRBV27 and TRBJ1-4; 7 bases align to TRBD1. After removal of 5 bases from V and 8 bases from J, the junction contained 14 bases not matched to a gene. This CDR3 comprises 16 residues. Germline loops: CDR1 MNHEY, CDR2 SMNVEV (reference sequence). The CDR3 DNA follows: TGTGCCAGCAGTAGATTTCGAGGGACAGATGGAGAAAAACTGTTTTTT. Encoded protein: CASSRFRGTDGEKLFF.

This clone was counted a single time. V gene TRBV14 combines with J gene TRBJ2-2, with D tentatively TRBD1 or TRBD2 (6 bases each). This CDR3 is 16 amino acids long. Germline CDR1 SGHDN, CDR2 FVKESK. V lost 4 bases to trimming and J lost 3 bases, with 15 bases between them. CDR3: CASSPITGAYTGELFF. The CDR3 DNA reads as TGTGCCAGCAGCCCCATAACGGGGGCGTACACCGGGGAGCTGTTTTTT.

This chain links TRBV9 with TRBJ1-5; the match to TRBD1 covers 7 bases. V gave up 4 bases and J gave up 3 bases; unmatched junction bases: 4. This CDR3 region has 14 residues. Germline V gene data show CDR1 as SGDLS and CDR2 as YYNGEE. In DNA form, the CDR3 reads TGTGCCAGCAGCCAAGGGACAGCCAATCAGCCCCAGCATTTT. Its protein product is CASSQGTANQPQHF.

This clone appeared a few times. The rearrangement joins TRBV7-9 to TRBJ1-6; no clear D. The V gene's germline CDR1 is SEHNR and CDR2 FQNEAQ (reference sequence). The CDR3 loop spans 12 amino acids. The germline V and J ends were trimmed by 8 bases and 8 bases, with 10 bases remaining between them. CDR3 amino acids: CASRLIDSPLHF. CDR3 in DNA: TGTGCCAGCCGTCTTATCGATTCACCCCTCCACTTT.

The CDR3 DNA reads TGTGCCAGCTCTCCTACAGGAAAAGAGACCCAGTACTTC. Amino acid sequence: CASSPTGKETQYF. The chain employs TRBV18 and TRBJ2-5, with D tentatively TRBD1 (5 bases). Trimming stripped 6 bases from V and 3 bases from J, with 11 bases between. Germline V gene data show CDR1 as KGHSH and CDR2 as LQKENI. The CDR3 runs to 13 residues.

The V gene is TRBV30, the J gene TRBJ2-2; 7 positions agree with TRBD1. The V gene end was trimmed by 3 bases and the J gene end by 5 bases; junction bases not matched to a gene: 9. From germline, CDR1 is GTSNPN and CDR2 SVGIG (reference sequence). The CDR3 extends over 15 amino acids. The CDR3 nucleotides are TGTGCCTGGAGAAGGGAGACAGGGCGAACCGGGGAGCTGTTTTTT. This sequence encodes CAWRRETGRTGELFF.

This chain joins TRBV29-1 and TRBJ1-2; 10 bases agree with TRBD1. Per the germline V gene, CDR1 is SQVTM and CDR2 is ANQGSEA. The trim removed 8 bases at V and 8 bases at J, leaving 14 bases unmatched. This CDR3 has 14 residues. CDR3 in DNA: TGCAGCCCATGCTGCAGGGGACAGGGGAGAGGCTACACCTTC. Protein product: CSPCCRGQGRGYTF.

The chain carries TRBV9 and TRBJ1-1; D gene uncertain. CDR1 and CDR2 (germline): SGDLS, YYNGEE. V gave up 0 bases and J gave up 8 bases, with 11 bases separating them. This CDR3 contains 13 residues. The CDR3 DNA follows: TGTGCCAGCAGCGTAGGGCGGATGGGCGAAGCTTTCTTT. The encoded protein is CASSVGRMGEAFF.

The genes are TRBV30 and TRBJ2-3; either TRBD1 or TRBD2 may supply D (5 bases each). CDR1 GTSNPN and CDR2 SVGIG come from the germline V gene (reference sequence). With 4 bases removed from V and 3 bases from J, the gap between germline ends came to 17 bases. The CDR3 is 15 residues long. For the CDR3, the DNA is TGTGCCTGGACCCAGGGACGGCGTCTAACAGATACGCAGTATTTT. Its translation is CAWTQGRRLTDTQYF.

This clone was picked up a small number of times. The chain uses TRBV29-1 and TRBJ2-6, with D uncertain. The CDR3 is made up of 16 amino acids. Trimming removed 3 bases from V and 0 bases from J, with 12 bases in between. The V gene's germline CDR1 is SQVTM and CDR2 ANQGSEA. The CDR3 DNA follows: TGCAGCGTTGATCAGTTCTCTAGCTCTGGGGCCAACGTCCTGACTTTC. Translated: CSVDQFSSSGANVLTF.

The chain employs TRBV5-1 and TRBJ2-7, with D perhaps matching TRBD2 (5 bases). This CDR3 spans 13 amino acids. V was trimmed by 7 bases and J by 1 base, leaving 12 bases between them. In germline, CDR1 is SGHRS, CDR2 YFSETQ. For the CDR3, the DNA is TGCGCCAGCGGGCGGAGCGGTTCCTACGAGCAGTACTTC. It yields the protein CASGRSGSYEQYF.

V gene TRBV6-6 combines with J gene TRBJ1-2, with a tentative D call TRBD1 (5 bases). Germline V gene lookup returns CDR1 MNHNY and CDR2 SVGAGI (reference sequence). Trimming took off 4 bases at V and 7 bases at J, with 16 bases between the two ends. The CDR3 is 14 amino acids. This chain's CDR3 is CASSFATVRGGYTF. CDR3 coding DNA: TGTGCCAGCAGTTTCGCGACAGTTCGGGGTGGCTACACCTTC.

In its sample, this clone was seen once. The chain joins TRBV29-1 to TRBJ1-2; the D gene is possibly TRBD1 (6 bases). The germline V gene has CDR1 SQVTM and CDR2 ANQGSEA. V was shortened by 4 bases and J by 8 bases, with 20 bases between the two germline ends. CDR3 length: 14 residues. DNA of the CDR3: TGCAGCGTTGCCCTACAGGGAAGGACGGAGGGCTACACCTTC. This encodes CSVALQGRTEGYTF.

V usage is TRBV5-4 and J usage is TRBJ2-7; TRBD2 agrees at 7 bases. CDR3 length equals 15 residues. Germline CDR1 and CDR2: SGHNT and YYREEE (reference sequence). Trimming at V came to 4 bases and at J to 4 bases, leaving 11 bases not matched to a gene. The CDR3 coding sequence is TGTGCCAGCAGCCCTGGGACTAACCCCCTTTACGAGCAGTACTTC. It codes for CASSPGTNPLYEQYF.

This clone was seen more than once but under ten times. V gene TRBV5-6 combines with J gene TRBJ2-2; D is perhaps TRBD1 (6 bases). The V gene lost 3 bases and the J gene lost 3 bases, with 18 bases spanning the gap. This CDR3 has 17 residues. The germline gives CDR1 SGHDT, CDR2 YYEEEE. The DNA of the CDR3 is TGTGCCAGCAGCTCGCGTTACAGGGTAACGGACACCGGGGAGCTGTTTTTT. Translation: CASSSRYRVTDTGELFF.

The chain is built from TRBV4-3 and TRBJ1-4; D unresolved. Trimming pared 0 bases from V and 4 bases from J, leaving 9 bases between. CDR1 is LGHNA and CDR2 is YSLEER in the germline V gene. The CDR3 is made up of 15 amino acids. This chain's CDR3 is CASSQDTAFNEKLFF. In nucleotides, the CDR3 is TGCGCCAGCAGCCAAGATACAGCCTTTAATGAAAAACTGTTTTTT.